Presented here are 2 T cell receptor beta chains from one specimen sequenced in a study of T cell responses to AZD1222 COVID-19 vaccine (dated by TCRdb to the early 2020s). The sample's time point label is to be understood as: baseline before first vaccination. Preparation of the library involved the immunoSEQ multiplex PCR assay. Not all clones reach the TCRdb copy of this immuneACCESS table, which keeps in-frame sequences only. Checked studies attribute under half of the gap to unresolved V genes and leave the rest unexplained. The sample's clone listing holds more than 110,000 clones. Around 2.4% of the sample rests with the top ten. The sequencing input was peripheral blood. These receptors came from an adult in good health.

The V call is TRBV7-2, the J call TRBJ1-2; D is uncertain. This CDR3 region has 15 residues. V lost 5 bases and J lost 3, with 16 bases in between. Germline V gene sequence: CDR1 SGHTA, CDR2 FQGNSA. The CDR3 loop reads CASSLSARPYYGYTF. The CDR3 region has the DNA TGTGCCAGCAGCCTTTCTGCCCGGCCCTACTATGGCTACACCTTC.

The rearrangement uses TRBV6-5 and TRBJ2-3; 14 positions match TRBD2. From germline, CDR1 is MNHEY and CDR2 SVGAGI. CDR3 length: 15 residues. Trimming removed 4 bases from V and 15 bases from J; junction bases left unmatched: 12. The CDR3 DNA sequence: TGTGCCAGCAGTTCGTACGGCCAGACTAGCGGGGGGGCCTATTTT. It codes for CASSSYGQTSGGAYF.